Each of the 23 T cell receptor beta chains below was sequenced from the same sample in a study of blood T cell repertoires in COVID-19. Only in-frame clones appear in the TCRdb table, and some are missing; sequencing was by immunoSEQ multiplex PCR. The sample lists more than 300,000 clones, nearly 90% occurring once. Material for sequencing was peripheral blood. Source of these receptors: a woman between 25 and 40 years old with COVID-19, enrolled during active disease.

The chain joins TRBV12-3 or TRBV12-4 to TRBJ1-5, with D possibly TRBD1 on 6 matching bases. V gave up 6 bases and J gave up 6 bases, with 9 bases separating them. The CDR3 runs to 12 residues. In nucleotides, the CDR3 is TGTGCCAGCAGCACAGGGTCTCAGCCCCAGCATTTT. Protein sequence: CASSTGSQPQHF.

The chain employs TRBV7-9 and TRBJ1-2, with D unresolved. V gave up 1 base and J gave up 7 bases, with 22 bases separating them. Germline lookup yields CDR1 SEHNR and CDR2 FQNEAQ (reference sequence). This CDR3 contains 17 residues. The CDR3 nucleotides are TGTGCCAGCAGCTTAGTTTGGGCAGGACGGAGGTTAGGTGGCTACACCTTC. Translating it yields CASSLVWAGRRLGGYTF. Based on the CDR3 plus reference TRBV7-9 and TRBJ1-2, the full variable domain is DTGVSQNPRHKITKRGQNVTFRCDPISEHNRLYWYRQTLGQGPEFLTYFQNEAQLEKSRLLSDRFSAERPKGSFSTLEIQRTEQGDSAMYLCASSLVWAGRRLGGYTFGSGTRLTVV.

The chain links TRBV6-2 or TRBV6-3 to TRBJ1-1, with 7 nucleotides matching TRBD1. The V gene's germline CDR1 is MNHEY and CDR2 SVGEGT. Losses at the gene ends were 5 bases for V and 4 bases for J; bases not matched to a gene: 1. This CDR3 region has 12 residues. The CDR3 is CASSRDSTEAFF. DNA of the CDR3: TGTGCCAGCAGTAGGGACAGCACTGAAGCTTTCTTT.

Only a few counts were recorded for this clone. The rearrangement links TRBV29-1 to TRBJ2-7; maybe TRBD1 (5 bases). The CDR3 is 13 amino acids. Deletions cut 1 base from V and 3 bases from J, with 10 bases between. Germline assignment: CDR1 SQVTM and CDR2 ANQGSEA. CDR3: CSVEGAGIYEQYF. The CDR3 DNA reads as TGCAGCGTTGAAGGGGCAGGGATCTACGAGCAGTACTTC.

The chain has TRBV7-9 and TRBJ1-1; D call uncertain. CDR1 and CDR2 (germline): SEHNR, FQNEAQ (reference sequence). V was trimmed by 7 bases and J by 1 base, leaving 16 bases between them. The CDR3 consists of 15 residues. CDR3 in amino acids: CASTQRGLGNTEAFF. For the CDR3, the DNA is TGTGCCAGCACCCAAAGAGGTTTGGGGAACACTGAAGCTTTCTTT.

Written as DNA, the CDR3 is TGTGCCAGCGAAGACAGGGGAGATGAGCAGTTCTTC. This gives the protein CASEDRGDEQFF. V is TRBV2 and J is TRBJ2-1; 8 bases map to TRBD1. The J segment lost 8 bases and the V segment lost 8 bases, leaving 5 bases of the junction unmatched. Germline V gene lookup returns CDR1 SNHLY and CDR2 FYNNEI. CDR3 length: 12 residues. The full variable domain, in which reference TRBV2 and TRBJ2-1 provide the parts outside the CDR3, is EPEVTQTPSHQVTQMGQEVILRCVPISNHLYFYWYRQILGQKVEFLVSFYNNEISEKSEIFDDQFSVERPDGSNFTLKIRSTKLEDSAMYFCASEDRGDEQFFGPGTRLTVL.

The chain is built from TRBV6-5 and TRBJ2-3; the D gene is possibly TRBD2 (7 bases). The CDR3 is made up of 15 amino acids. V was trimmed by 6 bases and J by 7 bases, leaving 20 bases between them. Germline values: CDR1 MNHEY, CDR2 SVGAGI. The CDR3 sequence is CASRTGGLRLNTQYF. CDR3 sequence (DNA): TGTGCCAGCAGGACCGGGGGGCTACGCCTTAATACGCAGTATTTT.

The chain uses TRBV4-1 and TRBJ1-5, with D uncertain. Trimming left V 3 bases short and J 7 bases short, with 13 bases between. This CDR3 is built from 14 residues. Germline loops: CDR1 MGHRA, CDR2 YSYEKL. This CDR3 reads CASSHYPKSQPQHF. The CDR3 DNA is TGCGCCAGCAGCCATTACCCTAAGTCCCAGCCCCAGCATTTT.

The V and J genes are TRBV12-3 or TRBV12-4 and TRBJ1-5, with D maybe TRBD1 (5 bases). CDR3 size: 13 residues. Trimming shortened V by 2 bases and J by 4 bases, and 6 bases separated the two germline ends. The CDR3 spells CASSLQGNQPQHF. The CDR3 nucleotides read TGTGCCAGCAGTTTACAGGGAAATCAGCCCCAGCATTTT.

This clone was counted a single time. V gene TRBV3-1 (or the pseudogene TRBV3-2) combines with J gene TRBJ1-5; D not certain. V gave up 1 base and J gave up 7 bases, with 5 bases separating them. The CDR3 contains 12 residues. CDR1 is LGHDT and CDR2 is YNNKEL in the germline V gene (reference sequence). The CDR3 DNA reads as TGTGCCAGCAGCCAAGGACAACAGCCCCAGCATTTT. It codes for CASSQGQQPQHF.

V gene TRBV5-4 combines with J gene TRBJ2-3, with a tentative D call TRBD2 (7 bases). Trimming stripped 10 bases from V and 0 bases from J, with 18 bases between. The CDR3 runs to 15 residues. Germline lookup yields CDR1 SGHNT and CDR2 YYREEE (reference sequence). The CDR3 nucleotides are TGTGCCGTATGGGGGGGGCGGATTAGCACAGATACGCAGTATTTT. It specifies CAVWGGRISTDTQYF.

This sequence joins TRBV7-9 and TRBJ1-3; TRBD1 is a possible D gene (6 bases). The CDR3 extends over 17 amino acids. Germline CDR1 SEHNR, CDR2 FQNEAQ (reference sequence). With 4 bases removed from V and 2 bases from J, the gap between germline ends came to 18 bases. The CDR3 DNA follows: TGTGCCAGCAGCTCCGGTTTCAGGGGCTTTACTGGAAACACCATATATTTT. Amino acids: CASSSGFRGFTGNTIYF.

The CDR3 sequence is CASSGGPILGGYTF. In nucleotides, the CDR3 is TGTGCCAGCAGCGGAGGCCCCATTTTAGGTGGCTACACCTTC. The chain joins TRBV9 to TRBJ1-2; the D is unclear. This CDR3 is 14 amino acids long. Trimming removed 3 bases from V and 7 bases from J, with 16 bases in between. CDR1 and CDR2 (germline): SGDLS, YYNGEE.

As DNA, the CDR3 is TGTGCCAGCAGCTCCGGACAGGGACAAGAGCAGTACTTC. It codes for CASSSGQGQEQYF. The rearrangement joins TRBV7-9 to TRBJ2-7; 8 bases are shared with TRBD1. Looked up from germline, CDR1 is SEHNR and CDR2 is FQNEAQ (reference sequence). The CDR3 contains 13 residues. V gave up 4 bases and J gave up 7 bases; unmatched junction bases: 6.

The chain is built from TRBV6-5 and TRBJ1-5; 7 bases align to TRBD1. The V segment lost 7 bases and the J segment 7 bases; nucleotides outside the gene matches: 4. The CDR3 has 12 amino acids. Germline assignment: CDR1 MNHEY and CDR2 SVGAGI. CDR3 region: CASTTGWQPQHF. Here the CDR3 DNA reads TGTGCCAGCACGACAGGGTGGCAGCCCCAGCATTTT.

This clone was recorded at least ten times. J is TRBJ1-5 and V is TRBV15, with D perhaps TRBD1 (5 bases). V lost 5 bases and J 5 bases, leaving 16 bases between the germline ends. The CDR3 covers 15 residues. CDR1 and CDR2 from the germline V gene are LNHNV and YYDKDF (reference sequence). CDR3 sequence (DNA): TGTGCCACCAGCGGAGGTGAAGGGGCCTATCAGCCCCAGCATTTT. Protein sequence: CATSGGEGAYQPQHF.

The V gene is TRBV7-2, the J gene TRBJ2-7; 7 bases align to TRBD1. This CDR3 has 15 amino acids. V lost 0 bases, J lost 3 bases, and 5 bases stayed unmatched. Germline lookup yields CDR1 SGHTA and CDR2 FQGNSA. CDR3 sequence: CASSLATGIYYEQYF. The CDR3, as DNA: TGTGCCAGCAGCTTAGCGACAGGGATCTACTACGAGCAGTACTTC.

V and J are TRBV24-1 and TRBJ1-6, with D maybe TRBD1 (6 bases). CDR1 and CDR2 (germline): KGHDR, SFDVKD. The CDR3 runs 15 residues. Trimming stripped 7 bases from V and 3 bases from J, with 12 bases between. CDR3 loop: CATSTRTDYNSPLHF. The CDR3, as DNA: TGTGCCACCAGCACACGGACAGACTATAATTCACCCCTCCACTTT.

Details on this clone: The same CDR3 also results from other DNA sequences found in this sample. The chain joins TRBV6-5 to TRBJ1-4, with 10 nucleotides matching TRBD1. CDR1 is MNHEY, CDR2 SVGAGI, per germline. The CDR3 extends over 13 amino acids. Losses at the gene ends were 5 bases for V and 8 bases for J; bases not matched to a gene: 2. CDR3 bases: TGTGCCAGCAGTCGGGACAGGGGCGAAAAACTGTTTTTT. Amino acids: CASSRDRGEKLFF.

CDR3 in amino acids: CASRAGGRYTEAFF. The DNA for the CDR3 is TGTGCCAGCAGAGCAGGGGGTAGGTACACTGAAGCTTTCTTT. The gene calls are TRBV2 and TRBJ1-1; 7 bases fit TRBD1. CDR1 is SNHLY and CDR2 is FYNNEI in the germline V gene. This CDR3 has 14 amino acids. V lost 6 bases and J lost 3; bases outside the gene matches: 7. Full variable domain (remainder filled in from reference TRBV2 and TRBJ1-1): EPEVTQTPSHQVTQMGQEVILRCVPISNHLYFYWYRQILGQKVEFLVSFYNNEISEKSEIFDDQFSVERPDGSNFTLKIRSTKLEDSAMYFCASRAGGRYTEAFFGQGTRLTVV.

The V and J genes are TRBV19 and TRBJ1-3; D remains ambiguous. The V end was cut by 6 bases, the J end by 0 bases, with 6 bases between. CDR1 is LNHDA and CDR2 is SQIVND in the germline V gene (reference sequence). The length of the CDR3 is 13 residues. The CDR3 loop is CASSRNSGNTIYF. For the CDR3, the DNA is TGTGCCAGTAGCAGGAACTCTGGAAACACCATATATTTT.

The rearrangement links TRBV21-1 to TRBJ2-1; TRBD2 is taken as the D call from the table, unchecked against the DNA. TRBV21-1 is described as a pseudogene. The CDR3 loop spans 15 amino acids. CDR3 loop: CASRPVGSSYNEQFF. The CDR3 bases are TGTGCCAGCCGCCCCGTGGGGAGCTCCTACAATGAGCAGTTCTTC.

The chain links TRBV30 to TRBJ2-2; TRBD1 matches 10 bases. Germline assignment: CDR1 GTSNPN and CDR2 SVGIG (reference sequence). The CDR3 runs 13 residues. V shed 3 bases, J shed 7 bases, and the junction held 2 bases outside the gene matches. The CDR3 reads CAWSDRGLGELFF. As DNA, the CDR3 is TGTGCCTGGAGCGACAGGGGGCTCGGGGAGCTGTTTTTT.